The sequence of this T cell receptor (beta chain) was determined in a study of blood T cell repertoires in COVID-19 (dated by TCRdb to the early 2020s). Regarding the research as a whole: Samples from collaborators originated in the United States, Italy and Spain and spanned both the acute and convalescent phases of COVID-19. Subjects who had been exposed to COVID-19, were actively infected with it, or had recovered from it provided the deeply sampled blood TCRbeta repertoires that made up the dataset. Where available, HLA class I and class II types were taken from metadata supplied by the sample provider and were not determined by assay-based typing. The repertoires were made available in a free public database intended to serve as a resource for research on the immune response to SARS-CoV-2. The samples were drawn from two sources: the first 160 participants of the ongoing ImmuneRACE study, and 950 to 1,500 subjects contributed by 6 global collaborators. The prospective study material was composed of cDNA or gDNA derived from T cells, B-cell-depleted T cells, or PBMCs. A de-identified subject ID, COVID-19 status, age in years and sex were almost always included in the sample metadata. The research as a whole found: The amount of clinical and demographic metadata varied by source and participant and was provided uncurated.

A second Seattle source provided samples from volunteer blood donors who had recovered from COVID-19. Whole blood was collected in K2EDTA tubes by collaborating institutions according to the institutions' own protocols. For TCRbeta analysis, collaborator samples were shipped as frozen whole blood, as isolated PBMCs, or as DNA extracted from either sample type. The immunoSEQ Assay, a bias-controlled multiplex PCR, was used to amplify TCRbeta CDR3 regions from genomic DNA. The original pipeline was this. The number of nucleated cells in each sample was estimated by amplification of reference gene primers within the assay. To quantify the absolute abundance of each unique TCRbeta CDR3 rearrangement, sequence reads were collapsed and filtered. For each sample, productive Simpson clonality was calculated as the square root of Simpson's diversity index across productive rearrangements. The table was pulled from immuneACCESS by TCRdb, which kept in-frame rearrangements only. Such tables lose some clones; where checked, under half of the loss comes from unresolved V genes, and the rest has no known cause. V and J calls and clone size come straight from that table; D and trimming were deduced from the DNA. The sample has 250,000 to 300,000 clones on record, approximately 90% of them singletons. The ten biggest clones cover about 1% of the sample.

Details on this clone: The antigen it binds to is not known. No base-level quality is on record; no much larger clone is a single base apart.

The TCR was taken from a woman in her thirties or forties who had recovered from COVID-19. The specimen was peripheral blood.

The DNA sequence is as follows: TGTGCCAGCGCGCTTACCGGGGGGGCTAATGAAAAACTGTTTTTT. Its amino acids are CASALTGGANEKLFF. The chain is encoded by TRBV6-5 joined to TRBJ1-4, and the D gene may be TRBD1, 5 bases matching. The CDR3 starts with the cysteine, ends with the phenylalanine, and has 15 residues. The retained sequence is limited to the CDR3, 45 bases, with the frame set at the first base. CDR1 MNHEY and CDR2 SVGAGI are derived from the germline V gene. V is cut by 8 bases and J by 3 bases, and the space between the germline ends is 16 bases.